This is a list of T cell receptor beta chains from one sample in a study of blood T cells in healthy people across ages. TCRdb reanalysed the 5' RACE reads using MiXCR and keeps one entry per CDR3 protein. The sample yields 1.5 million to 2 million distinct CDR3 sequences, roughly 52% seen once. Sequencing was done on a sample of blood. The source of these receptors is a middle-aged woman in good health. Both conserved end residues are part of each CDR3. A D gene is named only where the DNA matches it firmly. Clone sizes are given selectively: once, few, many, or a class where the clone is expanded.

NA	TRBV20-1	TRBJ2-1	TRBD1	CSARVGTGVPHEQFF	TGCAGTGCTAGAGTCGGGACAGGGGTCCCCCATGAGCAGTTCTTC
few	TRBV2	TRBJ2-5	TRBD2	CASRDNSGGSQETQYF	TGTGCCAGCAGGGATAATAGCGGGGGGTCCCAAGAGACCCAGTACTTC
few	TRBV6-1	TRBJ1-2	NA	CASIPGARTAYGYTF	TGTGCCAGCATCCCAGGGGCACGGACAGCTTATGGCTACACCTTC
many	TRBV7-9	TRBJ2-7	NA	CASSLGSSSYEQYF	TGTGCCAGCAGTTTAGGCAGTAGCTCCTACGAGCAGTACTTC
NA	TRBV12-3/TRBV12-4	TRBJ1-5	NA	CASSGGTMGLGAQHF	TGTGCCAGCAGTGGGGGGACAATGGGGCTGGGAGCCCAGCATTTT
NA	TRBV7-8	TRBJ2-1	NA	CASRAPGGSSYNEQFF	TGTGCCAGCAGAGCACCCGGGGGAAGCTCCTACAATGAGCAGTTCTTC
NA	TRBV3-1	TRBJ1-6	NA	CASSQVQGSRSPLHF	TGTGCCAGCAGCCAAGTTCAGGGATCCAGATCACCCCTCCACTTT
few	TRBV20-1	TRBJ2-1	TRBD2	CSATTTSGSYNEQFF	TGCAGTGCTACTACGACTAGCGGATCGTACAATGAGCAGTTCTTC
NA	TRBV5-1	TRBJ1-2	NA	CASSLEGKGHYGYTF	TGCGCCAGCAGCTTGGAGGGCAAGGGGCACTATGGCTACACCTTC
NA	TRBV6-5	TRBJ1-1	NA	CASRRDGGTEAFF	TGTGCCAGCAGACGAGACGGGGGCACTGAAGCTTTCTTT
NA	TRBV19	TRBJ1-5	NA	CASNSVVRVGSNQPQHF	TGTGCCAGTAATTCGGTCGTAAGGGTTGGGAGCAATCAGCCCCAGCATTTT
NA	TRBV10-1	TRBJ2-7	NA	CASSESEAGTYNEQYF	TGCGCCAGCAGTGAGTCCGAGGCCGGGACCTATAATGAGCAGTACTTC
few	TRBV4-1	TRBJ1-6	TRBD1	CASSQVQGAVSALHF	TGCGCCAGCAGCCAAGTACAGGGGGCGGTTTCGGCCCTCCACTTT
few	TRBV11-2	TRBJ2-5	NA	CASRWSSVETQYF	TGTGCCAGCAGGTGGTCATCCGTGGAGACCCAGTACTTC
NA	TRBV7-2	TRBJ2-7	NA	CASSGTLGDEQYF	TGTGCCAGCAGCGGAACCCTGGGCGACGAGCAGTACTTC
few	TRBV4-2	TRBJ2-1	TRBD2	CASSQAGTSGLRDRFF	TGTGCCAGCAGCCAAGCTGGGACTAGCGGCCTTCGGGATCGGTTCTTC
few	TRBV2	TRBJ2-7	NA	CASSHERTSYEQYF	TGTGCCAGCAGTCACGAACGGACCTCCTACGAGCAGTACTTC
NA	TRBV24-1	TRBJ2-1	TRBD2	CATSDGSGGAYEQFF	TGTGCCACCAGTGATGGTAGCGGGGGGGCCTATGAGCAGTTCTTC
few	TRBV4-1	TRBJ2-5	NA	CASSQAVGEEDQETQYF	TGCGCCAGCAGCCAAGCTGTCGGGGAGGAGGACCAAGAGACCCAGTACTTC
NA	TRBV18	TRBJ2-5	NA	CASAPYQETQYF	TGTGCCAGCGCCCCGTACCAAGAGACCCAGTACTTC
NA	TRBV29-1	TRBJ1-5	NA	CSVGDPNQPQHF	TGCAGCGTTGGGGATCCCAATCAGCCCCAGCATTTT
NA	TRBV7-9	TRBJ2-7	TRBD1	CASSPRQGTPGPEQYF	TGTGCCAGCAGCCCACGACAGGGCACCCCAGGGCCCGAGCAGTACTTC
few	TRBV4-2	TRBJ1-2	NA	CASSQDWADYGYTF	TGTGCCAGCAGCCAAGACTGGGCAGACTATGGCTACACCTTC
NA	TRBV29-1	TRBJ1-2	NA	CSVKGDEGGYTF	TGCAGCGTTAAGGGCGACGAGGGGGGCTACACCTTC
NA	TRBV7-2	TRBJ1-2	NA	CASSLATAGGDGYTF	TGTGCCAGCAGCTTAGCGACGGCCGGGGGCGATGGCTACACCTTC
NA	TRBV20-1	TRBJ2-3	TRBD2	CSARVTSGGEDTQYF	TGCAGTGCTAGAGTGACTAGCGGGGGCGAAGATACGCAGTATTTT
once	TRBV5-1	TRBJ2-1	NA	CASSLETSSSGQFF	TGCGCCAGCAGCTTGGAGACGTCTTCTTCTGGGCAGTTCTTC
NA	TRBV18	TRBJ1-5	NA	CASSPRRDNSNQPQHF	TGTGCCAGCTCACCAAGGAGAGACAATAGCAATCAGCCCCAGCATTTT
NA	TRBV12-3/TRBV12-4	TRBJ2-3	NA	CASRSTRDTQYF	TGTGCCAGCAGATCCACCCGAGATACGCAGTATTTT
NA	TRBV7-3	TRBJ2-5	NA	CASSLTATTQETQYF	TGTGCCAGCAGCTTAACGGCCACTACCCAAGAGACCCAGTACTTC
NA	TRBV7-7	TRBJ2-5	TRBD2	CASSGGLSETQYF	TGTGCTTCCAGCGGGGGGCTGTCAGAGACCCAGTACTTC
NA	TRBV28	TRBJ1-4	NA	CASSLRSPEKLFF	TGTGCCAGCAGCCTCAGATCCCCTGAAAAACTGTTTTTT
NA	TRBV27	TRBJ2-3	NA	CASSLTVVDTQYF	TGTGCCAGCAGTTTAACAGTGGTAGATACGCAGTATTTT
NA	TRBV4-2	TRBJ1-1	NA	CASSQGQTEAFF	TGTGCCAGCAGCCAAGGACAGACTGAAGCTTTCTTT
NA	TRBV9	TRBJ2-7	NA	CASSRQELSYEQYF	TGTGCCAGCAGCAGACAGGAGCTCTCCTACGAGCAGTACTTC
NA	TRBV5-6	TRBJ2-7	NA	CASSFGRYSYEQYF	TGTGCCAGCAGCTTTGGTCGTTATTCCTACGAGCAGTACTTC
NA	TRBV7-2	TRBJ2-1	NA	CASSLERAEYNEQFF	TGTGCCAGCAGCTTGGAACGGGCTGAATACAATGAGCAGTTCTTC